This passage covers 19 T cell receptor beta chains from one sample sequenced in a study of graft-versus-host responses after intestinal transplantation. No antigen has been identified for these receptors. Clones were read by immunoSEQ multiplex PCR, and TCRdb kept only the in-frame ones, dropping some. The top ten clones hold around 0.18% of a sample with tens of thousands of clones, approximately 94% of them seen once. Here the sequenced sample was unstimulated CD4+ T cells sorted from spleen or lymph node cells, taken before transplant. Receptors were obtained from a human donor who was the organ donor for an intestinal transplant.

V gene TRBV18 combines with J gene TRBJ1-2; TRBD1 aligns across 8 bases. V gave up 2 bases and J gave up 1 base; unmatched junction bases: 9. The CDR3 covers 17 residues. Germline V CDR1 and CDR2: KGHSH, LQKENI. The CDR3 DNA sequence: TGTGCCAGCTCACCAATAATGGCACAGGGGGATAACTATGGCTACACCTTC. It translates to CASSPIMAQGDNYGYTF. The full variable domain, completed using reference TRBV18 and TRBJ1-2, is NAGVMQNPRHLVRRRGQEARLRCSPMKGHSHVYWYRQLPEEGLKFMVYLQKENIIDESGMPKERFSAEFPKEGPSILRIQQVVRGDSAAYFCASSPIMAQGDNYGYTFGSGTRLTVV.

CDR3 DNA sequence: TGTGCCAGCAGCTTATTGTTTAGGGGGACAGACCTCACAGATACGCAGTATTTT. Protein: CASSLLFRGTDLTDTQYF. V usage is TRBV11-1 and J usage is TRBJ2-3; 7 bases agree with TRBD1. The CDR3 runs to 18 residues. Germline V gives CDR1 SGHAT, CDR2 FQDESV (reference sequence). V shed 2 bases and J 2 bases; nucleotides not matched to a gene: 13.

The chain recombines TRBV18 with TRBJ1-2; D unresolved. This CDR3 is built from 14 residues. Trimming took off 7 bases at V and 4 bases at J, with 16 bases between the two ends. Germline CDR1 reads KGHSH; CDR2 reads LQKENI. This chain's CDR3 is CASFRTGMGYGYTF. The CDR3 DNA is TGTGCCAGCTTCAGGACGGGAATGGGCTATGGCTACACCTTC.

The chain links TRBV7-3 to TRBJ2-7; TRBD1 aligns across 7 bases. The CDR3 has 16 amino acids. CDR1 and CDR2 from the germline V gene are SGHTA and FQGTGA. Trimming cost V 5 bases and J 5 bases; bases outside gene matches: 15. The CDR3 DNA follows: TGTGCCAGCAGCCGCAAGTCGGCACAGGGGTTCGACGAGCAGTACTTC. This translates into CASSRKSAQGFDEQYF. The full variable domain, with the rest looked up from reference TRBV7-3 and TRBJ2-7, is GAGVSQTPSNKVTEKGKYVELRCDPISGHTALYWYRQSLGQGPEFLIYFQGTGAADDSGLPNDRFFAVRPEGSVSTLKIQRTERGDSAVYLCASSRKSAQGFDEQYFGPGTRLTVT.

The rearrangement joins TRBV7-2 to TRBJ2-5, with D perhaps matching TRBD1 (6 bases). Matching the DNA end better, TRBJ2-7 makes the J call doubtful. Per germline, CDR1 SGHTA and CDR2 FQGNSA. The CDR3 consists of 14 residues. For the CDR3, the DNA is TGTGCCAGCAGCTTATGGGCAGGGGACTACGAGCAGTACTTC. Protein sequence: CASSLWAGDYEQYF.

The rearrangement uses TRBV7-9 and TRBJ1-1; 12 bases agree with TRBD1. Germline loops: CDR1 SEHNR, CDR2 FQNEAQ (reference sequence). The J segment lost 6 bases and the V segment lost 4 bases, leaving 6 bases of the junction unmatched. The CDR3 spans 15 residues. CDR3 bases: TGTGCCAGCAGCTCGACGGGACAGGGGGCACCTGAAGCTTTCTTT. Translated: CASSSTGQGAPEAFF.

This sequence joins TRBV10-2 and TRBJ2-1; 7 nucleotides line up with TRBD1. V was clipped by 8 bases and J by 8 bases; unmatched bases: 6. Germline V gene data show CDR1 as WSHSY and CDR2 as SAAADI. The CDR3 runs 12 residues. The CDR3 reads CASRDRLYEQFF. As DNA, the CDR3 is TGCGCCAGCCGGGACAGACTCTATGAGCAGTTCTTC.

In DNA, the CDR3 is TGTGCCAGCAGCTTAGCAGGGGGCGATGGCTACACCTTC. Translated: CASSLAGGDGYTF. V usage is TRBV7-9 and J usage is TRBJ1-2; 7 bases line up with TRBD1. The CDR3 is made up of 13 amino acids. Trimming took 0 bases from V and 6 from J; bases not matched to a gene: 1. From germline, CDR1 is SEHNR and CDR2 FQNEAQ (reference sequence).

The V and J genes are TRBV30 and TRBJ2-3, with TRBD2 identical over 9 bases. This CDR3 contains 14 residues. In germline, CDR1 is GTSNPN, CDR2 SVGIG (reference sequence). V dropped 6 bases and J dropped 2; count of bases not matched to a gene: 6. The CDR3 DNA is TGTGCCTGTGGGCTAGCGGGGACCACAGATACGCAGTATTTT. Encoded protein: CACGLAGTTDTQYF. Based on the CDR3 plus reference TRBV30 and TRBJ2-3, the full variable domain is SQTIHQWPATLVQPVGSPLSLECTVEGTSNPNLYWYRQAAGRGLQLLFYSVGIGQISSEVPQNLSASRPQDRQFILSSKKLLLSDSGFYLCACGLAGTTDTQYFGPGTRLTVL.

The V gene is TRBV30, the J gene TRBJ1-5, with D perhaps TRBD1 (6 bases). CDR3 length: 13 amino acids. Germline lookup yields CDR1 GTSNPN and CDR2 SVGIG (reference sequence). Trimming removed 0 bases at V and 8 bases at J, with 11 bases between. The CDR3 region has the DNA TGTGCCTGGAGTGTACAGGGAAAGGAGCCCCAGCATTTT. Translation gives CAWSVQGKEPQHF.

The chain uses TRBV19 and TRBJ1-2; D is unclear. Trimming stripped 4 bases from V and 5 bases from J, with 17 bases between. CDR1 and CDR2 (germline): LNHDA, SQIVND (reference sequence). The CDR3 is 15 residues long. The DNA for the CDR3 is TGTGCCAGTAGTAGCGACCTTACACCCCCATATGGCTACACCTTC. The encoded protein is CASSSDLTPPYGYTF.

The genes are TRBV6-4 and TRBJ2-2; possibly TRBD1 for D (6 bases). The germline V gene has CDR1 MRHNA and CDR2 SNTAGT. The V and J ends lost 4 bases and 0 bases respectively, with 9 bases between them. The length of the CDR3 is 15 residues. CDR3 nucleotides: TGTGCCAGCAGTGGACAGGCGACGAACACCGGGGAGCTGTTTTTT. This encodes CASSGQATNTGELFF.

The genes are TRBV19 and TRBJ1-5, with 8 bases matching TRBD1. Looked up from germline, CDR1 is LNHDA and CDR2 is SQIVND (reference sequence). The CDR3 consists of 16 residues. With 6 bases clipped from V and 2 bases from J, the junction kept 9 bases outside the gene matches. Here the CDR3 reads CASRKKQGVGNQPQHF. As DNA, the CDR3 is TGTGCCAGTAGGAAAAAACAGGGGGTGGGCAATCAGCCCCAGCATTTT. Full variable domain (missing parts from reference TRBV19 and TRBJ1-5): DGGITQSPKYLFRKEGQNVTLSCEQNLNHDAMYWYRQDPGQGLRLIYYSQIVNDFQKGDIAEGYSVSREKKESFPLTVTSAQKNPTAFYLCASRKKQGVGNQPQHFGDGTRLSIL.

The V gene is TRBV5-1, the J gene TRBJ2-5; no clear D. Trimming removed 0 bases at V and 5 bases at J, with 14 bases between. From germline, CDR1 is SGHRS and CDR2 YFSETQ. This CDR3 has 15 amino acids. CDR3 DNA sequence: TGCGCCAGCAGCTTGGAGGACGGCGAGTGGGAGACCCAGTACTTC. This codes for CASSLEDGEWETQYF.

The chain is built from TRBV30 and TRBJ1-4; TRBD1 aligns across 8 bases. J lost 0 bases, V lost 3 bases, and 3 bases had no gene match. Germline-derived CDR1 and CDR2 are GTSNPN and SVGIG (reference sequence). The CDR3 has 15 residues. CDR3 DNA sequence: TGTGCCTGGAGACTACAGGGGGCAACTAATGAAAAACTGTTTTTT. Protein product: CAWRLQGATNEKLFF.

The rearrangement joins TRBV11-3 to TRBJ1-1; D might be TRBD1 (5 bases). This CDR3 region has 12 residues. CDR1 and CDR2 (germline): SGHNT, YENEEA. With 5 bases removed from V and 3 bases from J, the gap between germline ends came to 7 bases. CDR3 nucleotide sequence: TGTGCCAGCAGCCTAGGGGACACTGAAGCTTTCTTT. This gives the protein CASSLGDTEAFF.

In this sample, this clone turned up once. This rearrangement joins TRBV28 to TRBJ2-3; tentative D call: TRBD2 (6 bases). Trimming shortened V by 10 bases and J by 6 bases, and 14 bases separated the two germline ends. CDR1 and CDR2 from the germline V gene are MDHEN and SYDVKM. The CDR3 consists of 12 residues. CDR3 protein: CATESGVDTQYF. CDR3 nucleotide sequence: TGTGCCACAGAATCGGGGGTTGATACGCAGTATTTT.

This clone has just a few counts. V usage is TRBV18 and J usage is TRBJ1-6; a possible D gene is TRBD1 (6 bases). V lost 3 bases and J 5 bases, leaving 11 bases between the germline ends. The CDR3 loop spans 15 amino acids. Germline CDR1 reads KGHSH; CDR2 reads LQKENI. This CDR3 is CASSPSAGDNSPLHF. CDR3 bases: TGTGCCAGCTCACCCTCGGCAGGGGATAATTCACCCCTCCACTTT.

The CDR3 bases are TGCGCCAGCAGCTTGGTAGCGGGACTGGAGGAAGCTTTCTTT. Its protein product is CASSLVAGLEEAFF. V gene TRBV5-1 combines with J gene TRBJ1-1, with D possibly being TRBD1 (5 bases). CDR1 is SGHRS and CDR2 is YFSETQ in the germline V gene. The germline V and J ends were trimmed by 0 bases and 8 bases, with 14 bases remaining between them. CDR3 length equals 14 residues.